The 28 T cell receptor beta chains listed next were all sequenced from one sample in a study of blood T cell repertoires in COVID-19. Generated by immunoSEQ multiplex PCR, the TCRdb table keeps only in-frame clones and is missing some. The sample holds around 400,000 clones, more than 70% seen once. The material sequenced was peripheral blood. The receptors derive from a woman in her twenties or thirties with COVID-19, enrolled during active disease.

This rearrangement joins TRBV7-2 to TRBJ1-1; 8 nucleotides align to TRBD1. The CDR3 has 14 amino acids. V shed 1 base and J 6 bases; nucleotides not matched to a gene: 4. Germline V gives CDR1 SGHTA, CDR2 FQGNSA. CDR3 protein: CASSLVAGGPEAFF. The CDR3 DNA reads TGTGCCAGCAGCTTAGTAGCAGGGGGCCCTGAAGCTTTCTTT.

This clone was detected only once. The J gene is TRBJ2-7, the V gene TRBV13; D may be TRBD1 (6 bases). The V gene lost 3 bases and the J gene lost 4 bases, with 16 bases spanning the gap. This CDR3 has 15 residues. CDR1 is PRHDT, CDR2 FYEKMQ, per germline (reference sequence). CDR3 in DNA: TGTGCCAGCAGCTTCCGGGACACCTTCCCTTACGAGCAGTACTTC. This codes for CASSFRDTFPYEQYF.

Only a few counts were recorded for this clone. The V and J genes are TRBV9 and TRBJ1-6; D unresolved. The V and J ends lost 0 bases and 5 bases respectively, with 15 bases between them. Germline assignment: CDR1 SGDLS and CDR2 YYNGEE. The CDR3 extends over 17 amino acids. This CDR3 reads CASSVGLRAGDNSPLHF. In nucleotides, the CDR3 is TGTGCCAGCAGCGTAGGTTTGAGGGCGGGTGATAATTCACCCCTCCACTTT.

The chain recombines TRBV19 with TRBJ1-5; D possibly corresponds to TRBD1 (5 bases). V lost 5 bases and J lost 5, with 16 bases in between. This CDR3 is built from 15 residues. From germline, CDR1 is LNHDA and CDR2 SQIVND (reference sequence). CDR3 nucleotides: TGTGCCAGTAGTCCCTGGGGCGGGGCTGATCAGCCCCAGCATTTT. This translates into CASSPWGGADQPQHF.

This chain links TRBV15 with TRBJ2-1, with TRBD1 matching over 12 bases. The CDR3 totals 17 residues. Unmatched junction bases numbered 11, after V lost 3 bases and J lost 8 bases. Germline V lookup: CDR1 LNHNV, CDR2 YYDKDF (reference sequence). The DNA for the CDR3 is TGTGCCACCAGCAGGAAGGGTCCGGGACAGGGGGCGGATGAGCAGTTCTTC. Translating gives CATSRKGPGQGADEQFF.

This rearrangement joins TRBV4-2 to TRBJ2-1, with TRBD2 matching 10 bases. Losses at the gene ends were 0 bases for V and 0 bases for J; bases not matched to a gene: 5. The CDR3 has 18 residues. CDR1 is LGHNA and CDR2 is YNFKEQ in the germline V gene. The CDR3 loop is CASSQDSSGRASYNEQFF. The CDR3 DNA reads TGTGCCAGCAGCCAAGATTCCAGCGGGAGGGCCTCCTACAATGAGCAGTTCTTC.

The chain carries TRBV11-2 and TRBJ1-2; D is perhaps TRBD1 (6 bases). Trimming took 4 bases from V and 13 from J, leaving 13 bases between them. The germline V gene encodes CDR1 SGHAT and CDR2 FQNNGV. CDR3 length: 11 amino acids. For the CDR3, the DNA is TGTGCCAGCAGCTACGCCGGGGACACCACCTTC. It encodes CASSYAGDTTF.

The chain links TRBV2 to TRBJ1-4; 7 bases align to TRBD1. The CDR3 runs 12 residues. Germline V lookup: CDR1 SNHLY, CDR2 FYNNEI. Germline trimming cut 4 bases from V and 7 bases from J; bases unmatched to any gene: 0. CDR3 in DNA: TGTGCCAGCAGTGGACAGGGTGAAAAACTGTTTTTT. Protein: CASSGQGEKLFF.

The chain carries TRBV27 and TRBJ2-5; TRBD1 matches 10 bases. The CDR3 is 15 residues long. The V gene's germline CDR1 is MNHEY and CDR2 SMNVEV (reference sequence). V gave up 4 bases and J gave up 5 bases; unmatched junction bases: 7. CDR3 loop: CASSWSGTGDETQYF. The CDR3 DNA sequence: TGTGCCAGCAGTTGGTCCGGGACAGGGGACGAGACCCAGTACTTC.

The gene calls are TRBV6-6 and TRBJ2-6; D is perhaps TRBD1 (6 bases). The germline V gene has CDR1 MNHNY and CDR2 SVGAGI (reference sequence). This CDR3 region has 20 residues. V lost 5 bases and J lost 1, with 24 bases in between. CDR3 in DNA: TGTGCCAGCAGTCCCCGCCTTACAGGGCTTCATCAGTCTGGGGCCAACGTCCTGACTTTC. The encoded protein is CASSPRLTGLHQSGANVLTF.

In DNA form, the CDR3 reads TGTGCCAGCAGCTTAATTCAGGGTACCGGGGAGCTGTTTTTT. It yields the protein CASSLIQGTGELFF. The chain employs TRBV7-3 and TRBJ2-2; a possible D gene is TRBD1 (5 bases). CDR1 is SGHTA, CDR2 FQGTGA, per germline. The CDR3 is 14 residues long. Trimming cost V 1 base and J 5 bases, with 8 bases left between them.

This clone was seen just once. The rearrangement links TRBV30 to TRBJ1-5; a possible D gene is TRBD1 (6 bases). Germline V gene lookup returns CDR1 GTSNPN and CDR2 SVGIG (reference sequence). V lost 1 base and J 7 bases, leaving 14 bases between the germline ends. This CDR3 region has 14 residues. Here the CDR3 DNA reads TGTGCCTGGAGTGATGGGGGCGCCGGGCAGCCCCAGCATTTT. Its translation: CAWSDGGAGQPQHF.

The J gene is TRBJ2-2, the V gene TRBV5-1, with TRBD2 as a possible D gene (5 bases). Germline V gives CDR1 SGHRS, CDR2 YFSETQ. Trimming removed 3 bases at V and 0 bases at J, with 18 bases between. The CDR3 totals 18 residues. CDR3 amino acids: CASSSPIGVAPNTGELFF. CDR3 sequence (DNA): TGCGCCAGCAGCTCCCCTATCGGGGTCGCCCCGAACACCGGGGAGCTGTTTTTT.

The chain joins TRBV28 to TRBJ1-5; unclear D gene. Germline V gene sequence: CDR1 MDHEN, CDR2 SYDVKM. This CDR3 is built from 14 residues. Trimming shortened V by 5 bases and J by 2 bases, and 10 bases separated the two germline ends. The CDR3 DNA follows: TGTGCCAGCAGTACTCTCACGGGCAATCAGCCCCAGCATTTT. Protein sequence: CASSTLTGNQPQHF.

The J gene is TRBJ2-1, the V gene TRBV5-6; D is uncertain. This CDR3 has 15 residues. Trimming stripped 2 bases from V and 0 bases from J, with 9 bases between. Germline CDR1 SGHDT, CDR2 YYEEEE. Here the CDR3 reads CASSFASDSYNEQFF. The DNA of the CDR3 is TGTGCCAGCAGCTTCGCGTCCGACTCCTACAATGAGCAGTTCTTC.

This clone was observed once. This chain connects TRBV7-2 to TRBJ2-1; 7 bases fit TRBD2. This CDR3 is built from 13 residues. Germline CDR1 and CDR2: SGHTA and FQGNSA. V gave up 5 bases and J gave up 7 bases; unmatched junction bases: 5. The CDR3 loop reads CASSTSAGNEQFF. The CDR3 DNA sequence: TGTGCCAGCAGCACTAGCGCGGGTAATGAGCAGTTCTTC.

This chain uses TRBV9 with TRBJ2-7; TRBD2 matches at 9 bases. V shed 0 bases and J 3 bases; nucleotides not matched to a gene: 4. Germline-derived CDR1 and CDR2 are SGDLS and YYNGEE. This CDR3 comprises 15 residues. CDR3 loop: CASSVAVAGVYEQYF. The CDR3 coding sequence is TGTGCCAGCAGCGTAGCGGTAGCGGGGGTCTACGAGCAGTACTTC.

The chain employs TRBV6-2 or TRBV6-3 and TRBJ2-7, with 8 bases fitting TRBD1. V lost 6 bases, J lost 2 bases, and 6 bases stayed unmatched. The CDR3 runs to 14 residues. Per germline, CDR1 MNHEY and CDR2 SVGEGT. Here the CDR3 reads CASSQRTGTYEQYF. CDR3 DNA: TGTGCCAGCAGCCAAAGGACAGGGACCTACGAGCAGTACTTC.

The chain couples TRBV2 to TRBJ1-1; no reliable D call. Germline V gene data show CDR1 as SNHLY and CDR2 as FYNNEI. This CDR3 is 16 amino acids long. V was shortened by 3 bases and J by 2 bases, with 16 bases between the two germline ends. The CDR3 loop is CASSERGLFTNTEAFF. CDR3 DNA sequence: TGTGCCAGCAGTGAGCGAGGGCTATTCACTAACACTGAAGCTTTCTTT.

The rearrangement links TRBV23-1 to TRBJ2-5; D call uncertain. TRBV23-1 is labeled an ORF, and its function is uncertain. The CDR3 runs 8 residues. V was cut by 11 bases and J by 4 bases, with 2 bases left in between. The DNA for the CDR3 is TGCGCCCGAGAGACCCAGTACTTC. Its translation: CARETQYF.

The rearrangement links TRBV9 to TRBJ1-1; D is possibly TRBD1 (5 bases). V lost 0 bases, J lost 4 bases, and 13 bases lay in between. Looked up from germline, CDR1 is SGDLS and CDR2 is YYNGEE. The CDR3 totals 15 residues. CDR3 in amino acids: CASSVGSTGGTEAFF. CDR3 nucleotides: TGTGCCAGCAGCGTAGGGTCGACGGGGGGCACTGAAGCTTTCTTT.

This clone was detected once. The V call is TRBV6-5, the J call TRBJ2-7, with D perhaps TRBD2 (6 bases). The germline gives CDR1 MNHEY, CDR2 SVGAGI. The length of the CDR3 is 15 residues. V was trimmed by 7 bases and J by 3 bases, leaving 19 bases between them. For the CDR3, the DNA is TGTGCCAGCAAACAAGCCGGGACTGCCCACTACGAGCAGTACTTC. Amino acid sequence: CASKQAGTAHYEQYF.

The CDR3 nucleotides read TGTGCCAGCAGCCCGAGCGCCTCCAGAAGCTACGAGCAGTACTTC. Translated: CASSPSASRSYEQYF. The chain recombines TRBV7-2 with TRBJ2-7; no clear D gene. CDR1 SGHTA and CDR2 FQGNSA come from the germline V gene. The length of the CDR3 is 15 residues. V was trimmed by 5 bases and J by 3 bases, leaving 17 bases between them. Full variable domain (outside the CDR3, taken from reference TRBV7-2 and TRBJ2-7): GAGVSQSPSNKVTEKGKDVELRCDPISGHTALYWYRQSLGQGLEFLIYFQGNSAPDKSGLPSDRFSAERTGGSVSTLTIQRTQQEDSAVYLCASSPSASRSYEQYFGPGTRLTVT.

About this clone: This sample includes further DNA sequences coding for the same CDR3. V gene TRBV27 combines with J gene TRBJ2-1; D gene unclear. CDR1 MNHEY and CDR2 SMNVEV come from the germline V gene (reference sequence). CDR3 length equals 13 residues. Trimming stripped 0 bases from V and 7 bases from J, with 7 bases between. CDR3 amino acids: CASSLSPGNEQFF. CDR3 DNA: TGTGCCAGCAGTTTATCGCCCGGGAATGAGCAGTTCTTC.

The chain carries TRBV28 and TRBJ1-5; possibly TRBD1 for D (5 bases). Looked up from germline, CDR1 is MDHEN and CDR2 is SYDVKM. The CDR3 spans 16 residues. V was cut by 3 bases and J by 3 bases, with 15 bases left in between. The CDR3 is CASSFQGREPNQPQHF. The CDR3 DNA reads TGTGCCAGCAGTTTCCAGGGTAGGGAACCCAATCAGCCCCAGCATTTT.

This clone came up once. This chain connects TRBV6-5 to TRBJ1-1; a possible D gene is TRBD1 (6 bases). Trimming removed 8 bases at V and 5 bases at J, with 15 bases between. CDR3 length: 13 amino acids. Looked up from germline, CDR1 is MNHEY and CDR2 is SVGAGI. The CDR3 bases are TGTGCCAGCTGCAAGGGGGTCGATACTGAAGCTTTCTTT. Translation gives CASCKGVDTEAFF.

J is TRBJ2-7 and V is TRBV2, with TRBD1 matching 10 bases. CDR3 length: 14 residues. The V segment lost 7 bases and the J segment 5 bases; nucleotides outside the gene matches: 8. Germline CDR1 is SNHLY and CDR2 is FYNNEI. The CDR3 DNA sequence: TGTGCCAGCACCTTGTTCGGACAGGGGGACGAGCAGTACTTC. It encodes CASTLFGQGDEQYF. The full variable domain, completed using reference TRBV2 and TRBJ2-7, is EPEVTQTPSHQVTQMGQEVILRCVPISNHLYFYWYRQILGQKVEFLVSFYNNEISEKSEIFDDQFSVERPDGSNFTLKIRSTKLEDSAMYFCASTLFGQGDEQYFGPGTRLTVT.

This clone was recorded once. The sample has other DNA sequences that encode this CDR3 too. The chain carries TRBV12-3 or TRBV12-4 and TRBJ1-5; 7 bases match TRBD1. The CDR3 loop spans 13 amino acids. J was trimmed by 5 bases and V by 2 bases; bases with no gene match: 0. The CDR3 nucleotides read TGTGCCAGCAGTTTACAGGGGGATCAGCCCCAGCATTTT. Translation: CASSLQGDQPQHF.